The next 12 T cell receptor beta chains were all read from a single sample in a study of shared clonotypes between healthy human individuals. Only CD45RO-negative cells positively selected for CCR7 counted as naive CD8 cells, so terminally differentiated effector memory CD45RA+ cells were excluded. The repertoire was sequenced with immunoSEQ multiplex PCR; TCRdb's copy has only in-frame clones and lacks some. The repertoire consists of around 2,000,000 clones, with roughly 91% occurring once and the leading ten covering under 2%. Sequenced: naive CD8+ T cells from PBMCs. The source of these receptors is a man between 18 and 35 years old in good health. Some clones in this sample may be carry-over from other donors' samples.

The V and J genes are TRBV29-1 and TRBJ2-1; 7 bases match TRBD2. Per the germline V gene, CDR1 is SQVTM and CDR2 is ANQGSEA. Germline trimming cut 4 bases from V and 7 bases from J; bases unmatched to any gene: 7. This CDR3 contains 13 residues. CDR3 nucleotide sequence: TGCAGCGTTGTGGCTAGCGGACCTAATGAGCAGTTCTTC. The encoded protein is CSVVASGPNEQFF.

V and J are TRBV19 and TRBJ2-2; D perhaps matches TRBD1 (6 bases). CDR1 and CDR2 (germline): LNHDA, SQIVND (reference sequence). This CDR3 is built from 13 residues. Trimming shortened V by 6 bases and J by 5 bases, and 10 bases separated the two germline ends. CDR3 DNA: TGTGCCAGTAGACGGGACATGACCGGGGAGCTGTTTTTT. It translates to CASRRDMTGELFF.

The genes are TRBV7-9 and TRBJ1-1, with D possibly TRBD1 on 6 matching bases. Germline CDR1 is SEHNR and CDR2 is FQNEAQ (reference sequence). The CDR3 sequence is 15 residues long. The V end lost 5 bases, the J end lost 5 bases, and 18 bases lay between the germline ends. This CDR3 is CASSPRGDAKTEAFF. The DNA of the CDR3 is TGTGCCAGCAGCCCGAGGGGGGACGCCAAAACTGAAGCTTTCTTT. Full variable domain (remainder filled in from reference TRBV7-9 and TRBJ1-1): DTGVSQNPRHKITKRGQNVTFRCDPISEHNRLYWYRQTLGQGPEFLTYFQNEAQLEKSRLLSDRFSAERPKGSFSTLEIQRTEQGDSAMYLCASSPRGDAKTEAFFGQGTRLTVV.

The V gene is TRBV19, the J gene TRBJ1-5; D uncertain. Looked up from germline, CDR1 is LNHDA and CDR2 is SQIVND (reference sequence). The ends were cut back, 3 bases at V and 3 bases at J, with 15 bases in the middle. The CDR3 spans 16 residues. DNA of the CDR3: TGTGCCAGTAGTATCCGGGCCGGGCTATACAATCAGCCCCAGCATTTT. Its translation is CASSIRAGLYNQPQHF.

With regard to this clone: Different DNA sequences within this sample yield the same CDR3. The gene calls are TRBV7-8 and TRBJ2-7; D remains ambiguous. Between the trimmed V and J ends, which lost 5 bases and 2 bases, there was a span of 13 bases. The CDR3 runs 14 residues. From germline, CDR1 is SGHVS and CDR2 FQNEAQ. The CDR3 DNA reads TGTGCCAGCAGCCCCCCGGGCGGAACCTACGAGCAGTACTTC. Protein: CASSPPGGTYEQYF.

The chain couples TRBV7-9 to TRBJ2-4; no firm D call. Trimming shortened V by 5 bases and J by 1 base, and 9 bases separated the two germline ends. This CDR3 spans 14 amino acids. Germline V lookup: CDR1 SEHNR, CDR2 FQNEAQ (reference sequence). CDR3 in amino acids: CASSAVSAKNIQYF. Written as DNA, the CDR3 is TGTGCCAGCAGCGCCGTTTCTGCCAAAAACATTCAGTACTTC.

In the case of this clone: Within the sample, other DNA sequences also encode this same CDR3. V usage is TRBV7-2 and J usage is TRBJ1-2, with D tentatively TRBD1 (6 bases). The length of the CDR3 is 14 residues. Germline V lookup: CDR1 SGHTA, CDR2 FQGNSA. V shed 5 bases and J shed 2 bases, with 12 bases lying between them. The CDR3, as DNA: TGTGCCAGCAGCCTAAGGACAGCCAACTATGGCTACACCTTC. It translates to CASSLRTANYGYTF.

The chain combines TRBV13 with TRBJ2-7; 9 bases line up with TRBD1. Germline CDR1 reads PRHDT; CDR2 reads FYEKMQ (reference sequence). The CDR3 consists of 14 residues. Trimming cost V 5 bases and J 2 bases; bases outside gene matches: 4. Here the CDR3 reads CASSTRDRAYEQYF. The CDR3 region has the DNA TGTGCCAGCAGCACCCGGGACAGGGCCTACGAGCAGTACTTC. Variable domain in full (rest from reference TRBV13 and TRBJ2-7): AAGVIQSPRHLIKEKRETATLKCYPIPRHDTVYWYQQGPGQDPQFLISFYEKMQSDKGSIPDRFSAQQFSDYHSELNMSSLELGDSALYFCASSTRDRAYEQYFGPGTRLTVT.

The V call is TRBV14, the J call TRBJ2-3, with a tentative D call TRBD2 (7 bases). Trimming took 7 bases from V and 6 from J, leaving 29 bases between them. The CDR3 contains 18 residues. Germline CDR1 is SGHDN and CDR2 is FVKESK. Here the CDR3 DNA reads TGTGCCAGCAACCCACGGAGGGAGGGAAGGGGGGTGGCTGATACGCAGTATTTT. Its protein product is CASNPRREGRGVADTQYF.

This chain joins TRBV13 and TRBJ2-2; no clear D gene. V shed 4 bases and J shed 6 bases, with 3 bases lying between them. From germline, CDR1 is PRHDT and CDR2 FYEKMQ (reference sequence). This CDR3 is built from 11 residues. The CDR3 protein is CASSYSGELFF. In nucleotides, the CDR3 is TGTGCCAGCAGCTACTCCGGGGAGCTGTTTTTT.

In regard to this clone: Additional DNA sequences in this sample encode the identical CDR3. This chain uses TRBV4-3 with TRBJ2-1, with D unresolved. Between the trimmed V and J ends, which lost 0 bases and 0 bases, there was a span of 9 bases. Germline lookup yields CDR1 LGHNA and CDR2 YSLEER. The CDR3 extends over 16 amino acids. The CDR3 region has the DNA TGCGCCAGCAGCCAAGATGGAACAAGCTCCTACAATGAGCAGTTCTTC. It translates to CASSQDGTSSYNEQFF.

This clone has a single count. The rearrangement uses TRBV14 and TRBJ2-5; perhaps TRBD2 as D (5 bases). Trimming took off 4 bases at V and 5 bases at J, with 23 bases between the two ends. Germline V gene lookup returns CDR1 SGHDN and CDR2 FVKESK. CDR3 length: 17 residues. CDR3 protein: CASSPSDWKGFEETQYF. CDR3 DNA sequence: TGTGCCAGCAGCCCGTCGGACTGGAAAGGGTTCGAGGAGACCCAGTACTTC.